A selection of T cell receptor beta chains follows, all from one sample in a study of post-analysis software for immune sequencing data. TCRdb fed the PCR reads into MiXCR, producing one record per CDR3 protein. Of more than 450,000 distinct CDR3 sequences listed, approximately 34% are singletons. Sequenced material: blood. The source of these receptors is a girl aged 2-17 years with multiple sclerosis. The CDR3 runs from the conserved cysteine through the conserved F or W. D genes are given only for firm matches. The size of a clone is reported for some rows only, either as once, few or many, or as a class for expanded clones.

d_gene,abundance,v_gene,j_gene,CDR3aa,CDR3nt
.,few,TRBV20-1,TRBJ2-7,CSATSEISYEQYF,TGCAGTGCTACTAGTGAAATCTCCTACGAGCAGTACTTC
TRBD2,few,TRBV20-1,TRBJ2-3,CSAERGEHTDTQYF,TGCAGTGCAGAGCGGGGGGAACACACAGATACGCAGTATTTT
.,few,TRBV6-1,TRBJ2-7,CASSEVGISGDEQYF,TGTGCCAGCAGTGAAGTTGGGATTTCAGGAGACGAGCAGTACTTC
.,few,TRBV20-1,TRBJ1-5,CSASRSQVRFQPQHF,TGCAGTGCCTCGCGGTCACAGGTTCGGTTTCAGCCCCAGCATTTT
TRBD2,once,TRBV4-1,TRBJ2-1,CASSHATPGLADNKQFF,TGCGCCAGCAGCCACGCCACCCCCGGACTAGCGGACAATAAGCAGTTCTTC
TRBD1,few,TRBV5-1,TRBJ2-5,CASSLDQTGVETQYF,TGCGCCAGCAGCTTAGATCAGACAGGGGTGGAGACCCAGTACTTC
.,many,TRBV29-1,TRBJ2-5,CSVDRDETQYF,TGCAGCGTTGACAGGGATGAGACCCAGTACTTC
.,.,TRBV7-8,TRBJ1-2,CASSLALAGGYGYTF,TGTGCCAGCAGCTTGGCCCTCGCGGGAGGGTATGGCTACACCTTC
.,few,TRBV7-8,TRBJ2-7,CTSSFQGPDYEQYF,TGTACCAGCAGCTTCCAGGGACCGGATTACGAGCAGTACTTC
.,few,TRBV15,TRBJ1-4,CASQRFGEKLFF,TGTGCCAGCCAGCGATTTGGAGAAAAACTGTTTTTT
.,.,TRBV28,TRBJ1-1,CASRSYTEAFF,TGTGCCAGCAGATCGTACACTGAAGCTTTCTTT
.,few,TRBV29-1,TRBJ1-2,CSVEEGPGGAHGYTF,TGCAGCGTTGAAGAGGGGCCCGGGGGGGCGCATGGCTACACCTTC
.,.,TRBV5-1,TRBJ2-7,CASSLEGRVNEQYF,TGCGCCAGCAGCTTGGAGGGCAGGGTCAACGAGCAGTACTTC
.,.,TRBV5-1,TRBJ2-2,CASSADGGPANTGELFF,TGCGCCAGCAGCGCAGATGGAGGCCCCGCGAACACCGGGGAGCTGTTTTTT
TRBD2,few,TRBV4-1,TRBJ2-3,CASSQEETVPGLAATDTQYF,TGCGCCAGCAGCCAAGAAGAGACTGTCCCGGGACTAGCGGCCACAGATACGCAGTATTTT
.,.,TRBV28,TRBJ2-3,CASSFRGAIQYF,TGTGCCAGCAGTTTCCGGGGAGCTATACAGTATTTT
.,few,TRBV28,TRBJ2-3,CASSLLGVGFSDTQYF,TGTGCCAGCAGTTTATTAGGGGTAGGGTTTTCAGATACGCAGTATTTT
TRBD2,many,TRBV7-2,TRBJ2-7,CASSSGWLAGGSEQYF,TGTGCCAGCAGCTCCGGGTGGCTAGCGGGGGGTAGCGAGCAGTACTTC
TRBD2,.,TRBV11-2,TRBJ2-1,CASSPRLAVGYNEQFF,TGTGCCAGCAGCCCCCGACTAGCGGTGGGATACAATGAGCAGTTCTTC
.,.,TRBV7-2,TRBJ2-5,CASSPEANQETQYF,TGTGCCAGCAGCCCAGAGGCCAACCAAGAGACCCAGTACTTC
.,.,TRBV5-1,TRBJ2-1,CASSLGWAANEQFF,TGCGCCAGCAGCCTCGGCTGGGCAGCCAATGAGCAGTTCTTC
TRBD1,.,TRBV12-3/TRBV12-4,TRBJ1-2,CASSLARGSAINYGYTF,TGTGCCAGCAGTTTAGCCAGGGGGAGTGCTATTAACTATGGCTACACCTTC
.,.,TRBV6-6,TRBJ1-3,CASKGDNSGNTIYF,TGTGCCAGCAAGGGGGACAACTCTGGAAACACCATATATTTT
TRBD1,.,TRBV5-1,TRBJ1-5,CASPSWDRGRNQPQHF,TGCGCCAGCCCAAGCTGGGACAGGGGGCGGAATCAGCCCCAGCATTTT
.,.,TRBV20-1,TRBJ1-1,CSVRRGDHEAFF,TGCAGTGTTCGGCGAGGGGATCATGAAGCTTTCTTT
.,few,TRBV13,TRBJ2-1,CASSLVWGPNNEQFF,TGTGCCAGCAGCTTAGTCTGGGGGCCTAACAATGAGCAGTTCTTC
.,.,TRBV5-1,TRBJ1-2,CASSLEGGRDGYTF,TGCGCCAGCAGCTTAGAGGGGGGACGTGATGGCTACACCTTC
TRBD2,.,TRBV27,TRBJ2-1,CASSGLAGGYGYNEQFF,TGTGCCAGCAGTGGACTAGCGGGGGGGTATGGCTACAATGAGCAGTTCTTC
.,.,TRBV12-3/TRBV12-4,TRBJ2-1,CASSSIGGQFF,TGTGCCAGCAGTTCTATTGGGGGGCAGTTCTTC
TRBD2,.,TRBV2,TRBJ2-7,CASSEGPGRGDYEQYF,TGTGCCAGCAGTGAAGGTCCAGGACGGGGGGACTACGAGCAGTACTTC
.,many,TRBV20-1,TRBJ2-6,CSARRQGRLSGANVLTF,TGCAGTGCTAGGAGGCAGGGGCGACTCTCTGGGGCCAACGTCCTGACTTTC
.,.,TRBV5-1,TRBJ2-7,CASSLDGTPPGEQYF,TGCGCCAGCAGCTTGGACGGGACACCGCCTGGCGAGCAGTACTTC
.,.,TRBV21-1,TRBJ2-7,CASNARTDYEQYF,TGTGCCAGCAACGCCCGGACAGACTACGAGCAGTACTTC
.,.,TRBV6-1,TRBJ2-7,CASSGGFEQYF,TGTGCCAGCAGTGGGGGTTTCGAGCAGTACTTC
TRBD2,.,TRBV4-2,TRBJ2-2,CASSHSGGTNTGELFF,TGTGCCAGCAGCCACAGCGGGGGGACGAACACCGGGGAGCTGTTTTTT
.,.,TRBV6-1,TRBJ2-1,CASREVGANYNEQFF,TGTGCCAGCAGAGAAGTTGGGGCCAACTACAATGAGCAGTTCTTC
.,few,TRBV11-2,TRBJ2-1,CASSLDGNNEQFF,TGTGCCAGCAGCTTAGATGGAAACAATGAGCAGTTCTTC
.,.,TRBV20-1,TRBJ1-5,CSARDHGTNQPQHF,TGCAGTGCTAGAGATCATGGTACTAATCAGCCCCAGCATTTT
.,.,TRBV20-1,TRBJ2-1,CSLATDSYNEQFF,TGCAGTCTAGCGACCGACTCCTACAATGAGCAGTTCTTC
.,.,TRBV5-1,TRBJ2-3,CTSSPETDTQYF,TGCACCAGCAGCCCCGAGACAGATACGCAGTATTTT
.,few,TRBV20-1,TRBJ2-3,CSARGQGRTQYF,TGCAGTGCTAGAGGTCAGGGTCGTACGCAGTATTTT
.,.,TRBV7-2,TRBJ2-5,CASSLGTSGRNEQYF,TGTGCCAGCAGCTTAGGGACATCAGGCCGTAATGAGCAGTACTTC
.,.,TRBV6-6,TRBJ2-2,CASSYPGQDTGELFF,TGTGCCAGCAGTTACCCCGGCCAAGACACCGGGGAGCTGTTTTTT
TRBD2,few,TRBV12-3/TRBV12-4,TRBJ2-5,CASSFPTSGVQETQYF,TGTGCCAGCAGTTTTCCGACTAGCGGGGTCCAAGAGACCCAGTACTTC
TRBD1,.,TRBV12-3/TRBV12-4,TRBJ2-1,CASSEPGTGDHEQFF,TGTGCCAGCAGCGAGCCCGGGACAGGGGACCATGAGCAGTTCTTC
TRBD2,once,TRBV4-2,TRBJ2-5,CASSQPTGGEETQYF,TGTGCCAGCAGCCAACCTACGGGGGGAGAAGAGACCCAGTACTTC
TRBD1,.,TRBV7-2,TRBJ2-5,CASSFWTGEGETQYF,TGTGCCAGCAGCTTTTGGACAGGGGAAGGGGAGACCCAGTACTTC
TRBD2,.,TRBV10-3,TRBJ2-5,CAISTSGRETQYF,TGTGCCATCAGTACTAGCGGAAGAGAGACCCAGTACTTC
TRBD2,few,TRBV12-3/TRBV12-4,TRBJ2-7,CASRVPGLAGEQYF,TGTGCCAGCAGGGTTCCGGGACTAGCGGGCGAGCAGTACTTC
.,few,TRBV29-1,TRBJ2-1,CSVGGDRPYNEQFF,TGCAGCGTTGGGGGGGACAGACCCTACAATGAGCAGTTCTTC
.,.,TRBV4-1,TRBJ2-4,CASSQESVSSLLAKNIQYF,TGCGCCAGCAGCCAAGAGTCGGTCAGCTCTCTCCTAGCCAAAAACATTCAGTACTTC
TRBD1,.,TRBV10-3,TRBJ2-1,CAIKGDRSSYNEQFF,TGTGCCATCAAGGGGGACAGGAGCTCCTACAATGAGCAGTTCTTC
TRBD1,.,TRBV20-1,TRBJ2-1,CSALAGTGGPYNEQFF,TGCAGTGCCCTTGCGGGGACAGGTGGCCCATACAATGAGCAGTTCTTC